The clone carrying this TCR beta chain was detected only a few times. The sample belongs to a study of T cell repertoires in ileal Crohn's disease. The V gene's germline CDR1 is SGHDT and CDR2 YYEEEE. V shed 2 bases and J shed 0 bases, with 8 bases lying between them. The CDR3 contains 14 residues. The assay was immunoSEQ multiplex PCR, and TCRdb's table has in-frame clones only and misses some. The sample yields some 5,000 clones, under 85% seen once. The specimen was ileal tissue. The gene calls are TRBV5-6 and TRBJ1-1; no clear D gene. This receptor was taken from an adult with Crohn's disease. CDR3 in amino acids: CASSFGVLNTEAFF. The CDR3 DNA reads as TGTGCCAGCAGCTTTGGAGTTTTGAACACTGAAGCTTTCTTT. Based on the CDR3 plus reference TRBV5-6 and TRBJ1-1, the full variable domain is DAGVTQSPTHLIKTRGQQVTLRCSPKSGHDTVSWYQQALGQGPQFIFQYYEEEERQRGNFPDRFSGHQFPNYSSELNVNALLLGDSALYLCASSFGVLNTEAFFGQGTRLTVV.